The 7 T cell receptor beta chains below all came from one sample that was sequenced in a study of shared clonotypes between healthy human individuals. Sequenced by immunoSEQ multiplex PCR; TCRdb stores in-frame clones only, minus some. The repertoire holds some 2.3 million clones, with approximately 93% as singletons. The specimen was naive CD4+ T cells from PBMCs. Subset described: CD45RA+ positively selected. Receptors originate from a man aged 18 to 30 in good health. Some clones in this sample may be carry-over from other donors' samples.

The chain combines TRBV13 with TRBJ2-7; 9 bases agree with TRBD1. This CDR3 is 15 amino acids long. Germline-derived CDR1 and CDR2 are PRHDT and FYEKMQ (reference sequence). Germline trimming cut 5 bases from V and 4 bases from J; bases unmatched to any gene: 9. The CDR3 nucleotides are TGTGCCAGCAGCCCTAGCCGGGACAGGGAATACGAGCAGTACTTC. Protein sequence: CASSPSRDREYEQYF.

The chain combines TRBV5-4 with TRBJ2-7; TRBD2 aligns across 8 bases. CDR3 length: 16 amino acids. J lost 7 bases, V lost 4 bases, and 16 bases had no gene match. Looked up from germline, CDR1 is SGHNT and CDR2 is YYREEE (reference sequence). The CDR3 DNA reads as TGTGCCAGCAGCCCCCCGTGGGCTAGCGGGTGGAGTGAGCAGTACTTC. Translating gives CASSPPWASGWSEQYF.

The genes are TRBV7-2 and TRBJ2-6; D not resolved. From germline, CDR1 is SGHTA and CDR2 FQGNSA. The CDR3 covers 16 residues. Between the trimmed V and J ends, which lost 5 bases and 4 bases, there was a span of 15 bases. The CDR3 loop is CASSPFGRDGANVLTF. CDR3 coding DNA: TGTGCCAGCAGCCCCTTTGGGCGTGACGGGGCCAACGTCCTGACTTTC.

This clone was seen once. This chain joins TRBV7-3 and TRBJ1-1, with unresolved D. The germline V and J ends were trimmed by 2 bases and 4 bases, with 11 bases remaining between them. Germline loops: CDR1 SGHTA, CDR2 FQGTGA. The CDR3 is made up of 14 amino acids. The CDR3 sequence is CASSLSSGTTEAFF. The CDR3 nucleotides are TGTGCCAGCAGCTTATCCTCGGGTACCACTGAAGCTTTCTTT.

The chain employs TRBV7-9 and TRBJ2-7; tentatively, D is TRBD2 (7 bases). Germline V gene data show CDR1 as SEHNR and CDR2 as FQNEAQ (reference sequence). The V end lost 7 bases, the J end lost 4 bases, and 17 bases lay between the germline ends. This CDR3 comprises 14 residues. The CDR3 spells CASIRGEGVYEQYF. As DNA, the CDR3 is TGTGCCAGCATCCGTGGGGAGGGGGTATACGAGCAGTACTTC. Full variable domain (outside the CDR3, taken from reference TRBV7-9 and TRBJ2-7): DTGVSQNPRHKITKRGQNVTFRCDPISEHNRLYWYRQTLGQGPEFLTYFQNEAQLEKSRLLSDRFSAERPKGSFSTLEIQRTEQGDSAMYLCASIRGEGVYEQYFGPGTRLTVT.

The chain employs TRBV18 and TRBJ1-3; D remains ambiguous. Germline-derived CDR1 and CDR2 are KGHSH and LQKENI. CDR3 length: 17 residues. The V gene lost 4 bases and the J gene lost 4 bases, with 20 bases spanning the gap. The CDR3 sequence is CASSRPEGIVAGNTIYF. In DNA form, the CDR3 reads TGTGCCAGCTCACGCCCTGAAGGTATTGTGGCCGGAAACACCATATATTTT.

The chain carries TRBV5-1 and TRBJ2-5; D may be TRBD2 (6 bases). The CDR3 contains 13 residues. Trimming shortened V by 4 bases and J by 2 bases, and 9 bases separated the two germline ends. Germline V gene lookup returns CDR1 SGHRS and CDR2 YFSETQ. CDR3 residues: CASSREAQETQYF. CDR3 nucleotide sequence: TGCGCCAGCAGCAGGGAGGCACAAGAGACCCAGTACTTC.